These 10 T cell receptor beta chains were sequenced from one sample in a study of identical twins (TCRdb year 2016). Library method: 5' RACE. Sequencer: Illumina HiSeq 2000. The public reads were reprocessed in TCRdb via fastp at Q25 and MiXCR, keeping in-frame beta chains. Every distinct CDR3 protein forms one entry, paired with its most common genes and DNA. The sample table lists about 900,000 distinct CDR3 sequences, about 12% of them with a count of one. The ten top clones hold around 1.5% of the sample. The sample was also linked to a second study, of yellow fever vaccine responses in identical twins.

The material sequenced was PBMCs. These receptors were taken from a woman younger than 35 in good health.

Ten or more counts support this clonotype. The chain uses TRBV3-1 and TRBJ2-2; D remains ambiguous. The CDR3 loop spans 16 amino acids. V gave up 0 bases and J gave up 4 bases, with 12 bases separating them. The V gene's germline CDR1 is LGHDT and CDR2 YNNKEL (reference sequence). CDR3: CASSQERYPVTGELFF. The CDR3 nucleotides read TGTGCCAGCAGCCAAGAGCGGTACCCGGTCACCGGGGAGCTGTTTTTT.

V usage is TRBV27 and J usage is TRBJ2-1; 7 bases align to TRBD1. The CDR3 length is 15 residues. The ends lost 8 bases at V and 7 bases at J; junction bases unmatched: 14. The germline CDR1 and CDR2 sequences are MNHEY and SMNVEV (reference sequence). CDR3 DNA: TGTGCCAGCGGATGGAAAGGGGGCTGGGAGAATGAGCAGTTCTTC. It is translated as CASGWKGGWENEQFF.

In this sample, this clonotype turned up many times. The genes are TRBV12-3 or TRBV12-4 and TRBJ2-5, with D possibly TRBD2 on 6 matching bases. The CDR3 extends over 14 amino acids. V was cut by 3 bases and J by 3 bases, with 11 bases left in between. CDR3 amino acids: CASSLAGLEETQYF. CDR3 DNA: TGTGCCAGCAGTTTGGCGGGGTTAGAAGAGACCCAGTACTTC.

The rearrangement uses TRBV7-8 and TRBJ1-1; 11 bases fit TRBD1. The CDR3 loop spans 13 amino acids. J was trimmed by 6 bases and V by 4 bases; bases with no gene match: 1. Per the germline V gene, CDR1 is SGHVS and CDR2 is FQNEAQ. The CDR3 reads CASSWGQGAEAFF. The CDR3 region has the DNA TGTGCCAGCAGCTGGGGACAGGGGGCTGAAGCTTTCTTT.

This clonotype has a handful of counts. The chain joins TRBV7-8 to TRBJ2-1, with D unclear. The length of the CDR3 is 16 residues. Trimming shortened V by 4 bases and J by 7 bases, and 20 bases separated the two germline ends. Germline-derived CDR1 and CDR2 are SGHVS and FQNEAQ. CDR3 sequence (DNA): TGTGCCAGCAGCTCACCCTTCAGCCTAGTCGGTAATGAGCAGTTCTTC. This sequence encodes CASSSPFSLVGNEQFF.

The DNA for the CDR3 is TGTGCCACCAGTGATGCCGGGACAGGCTCCTACGAGCAGTACTTC. Its protein is CATSDAGTGSYEQYF. V gene TRBV24-1 combines with J gene TRBJ2-7; 8 positions match TRBD1. The CDR3 is 15 residues long. The V gene's germline CDR1 is KGHDR and CDR2 SFDVKD. V shed 3 bases, J shed 0 bases, and the junction held 3 bases outside the gene matches.

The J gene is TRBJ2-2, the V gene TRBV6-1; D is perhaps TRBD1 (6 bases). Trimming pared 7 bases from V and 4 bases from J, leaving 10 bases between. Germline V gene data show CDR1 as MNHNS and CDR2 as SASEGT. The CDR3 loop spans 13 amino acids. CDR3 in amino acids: CASTSGVTGELFF. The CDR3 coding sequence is TGTGCCAGCACGTCAGGGGTCACCGGGGAGCTGTTTTTT.

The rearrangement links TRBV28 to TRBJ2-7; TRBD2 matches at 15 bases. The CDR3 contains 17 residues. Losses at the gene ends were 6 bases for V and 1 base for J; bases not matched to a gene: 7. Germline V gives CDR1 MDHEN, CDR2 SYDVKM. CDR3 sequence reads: CASRRTSGRAWSYEQYF. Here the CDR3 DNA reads TGTGCCAGCAGACGGACTAGCGGGAGGGCCTGGTCCTACGAGCAGTACTTC.

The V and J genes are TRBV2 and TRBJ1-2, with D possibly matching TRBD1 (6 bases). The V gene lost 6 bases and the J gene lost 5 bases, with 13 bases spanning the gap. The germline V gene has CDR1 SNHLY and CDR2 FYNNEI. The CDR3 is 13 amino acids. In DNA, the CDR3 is TGTGCCAGCAGCGGACAGTATACATATGGCTACACCTTC. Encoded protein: CASSGQYTYGYTF. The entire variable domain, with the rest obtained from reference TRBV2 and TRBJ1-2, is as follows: EPEVTQTPSHQVTQMGQEVILRCVPISNHLYFYWYRQILGQKVEFLVSFYNNEISEKSEIFDDQFSVERPDGSNFTLKIRSTKLEDSAMYFCASSGQYTYGYTFGSGTRLTVV.

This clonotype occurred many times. The CDR3: CASRSHGDTGELFF. Here the CDR3 DNA reads TGTGCCAGCAGGTCACATGGGGACACCGGGGAGCTGTTTTTT. V is TRBV12-3 or TRBV12-4 and J is TRBJ2-2; D ambiguous. V dropped 6 bases and J dropped 3 bases, with 11 bases sitting between them. The CDR3 consists of 14 residues.